The sequence of this T cell receptor beta chain was determined in a study of technical replicates of blood from several donors. Trimming cost V 1 base and J 7 bases, with 5 bases left between them. This CDR3 has 12 residues. The germline V gene encodes CDR1 PRHDT and CDR2 FYEKMQ (reference sequence). Sequenced by immunoSEQ multiplex PCR; TCRdb stores in-frame clones only, minus some. The data contain around 63,000 clones, roughly 92% of them seen just once; the ten biggest clones take up about 4.5%. This rearrangement joins TRBV13 to TRBJ1-3, with a tentative D call TRBD1 (5 bases). The receptor was isolated from a human donor in good health. Some clones in this sample may be carry-over from other donors' samples. Sequences were obtained from PBMCs. The CDR3 bases are TGTGCCAGCAGCTTAGAGGGGAACACCATATATTTT. Translated: CASSLEGNTIYF.